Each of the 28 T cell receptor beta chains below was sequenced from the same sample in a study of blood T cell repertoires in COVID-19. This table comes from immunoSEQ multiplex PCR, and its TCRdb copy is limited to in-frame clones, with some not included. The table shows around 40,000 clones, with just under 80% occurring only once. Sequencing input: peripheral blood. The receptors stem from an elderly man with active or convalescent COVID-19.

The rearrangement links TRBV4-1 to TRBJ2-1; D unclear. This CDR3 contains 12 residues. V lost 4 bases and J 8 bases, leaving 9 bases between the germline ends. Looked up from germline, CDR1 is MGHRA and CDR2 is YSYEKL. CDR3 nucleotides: TGCGCCAGCAGCCGCGGAACCGATGAGCAGTTCTTC. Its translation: CASSRGTDEQFF.

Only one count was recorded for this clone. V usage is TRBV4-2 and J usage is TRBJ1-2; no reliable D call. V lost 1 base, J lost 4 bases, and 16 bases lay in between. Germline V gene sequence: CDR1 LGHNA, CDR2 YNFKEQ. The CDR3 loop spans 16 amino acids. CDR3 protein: CASSQAPREGSYGYTF. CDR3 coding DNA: TGTGCCAGCAGCCAAGCGCCCCGGGAGGGATCCTATGGCTACACCTTC.

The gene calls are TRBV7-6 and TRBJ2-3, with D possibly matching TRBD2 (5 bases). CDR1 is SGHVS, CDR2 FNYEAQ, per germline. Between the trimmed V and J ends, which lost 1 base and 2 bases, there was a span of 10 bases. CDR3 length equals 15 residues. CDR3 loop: CASSLGETYTDTQYF. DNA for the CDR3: TGTGCCAGCAGCTTAGGGGAGACCTACACAGATACGCAGTATTTT.

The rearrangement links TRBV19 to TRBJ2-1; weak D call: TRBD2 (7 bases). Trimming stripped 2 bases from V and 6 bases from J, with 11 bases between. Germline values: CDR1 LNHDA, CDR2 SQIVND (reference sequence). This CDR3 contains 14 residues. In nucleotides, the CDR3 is TGTGCCAGTAGTATACCTGGGGGGGCCAATGAGCAGTTCTTC. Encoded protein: CASSIPGGANEQFF.

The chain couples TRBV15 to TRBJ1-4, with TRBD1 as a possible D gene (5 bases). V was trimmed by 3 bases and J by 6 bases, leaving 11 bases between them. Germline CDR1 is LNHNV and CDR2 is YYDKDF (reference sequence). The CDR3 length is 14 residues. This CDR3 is CATSRGREDEKLFF. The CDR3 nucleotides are TGTGCCACCAGCAGGGGACGGGAGGATGAAAAACTGTTTTTT.

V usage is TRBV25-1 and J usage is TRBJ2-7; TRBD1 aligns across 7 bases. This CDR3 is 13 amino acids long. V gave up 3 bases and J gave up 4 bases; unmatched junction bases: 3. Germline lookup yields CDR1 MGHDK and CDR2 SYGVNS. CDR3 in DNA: TGTGCCAGCAGTGACGGGACAGAGTACGAGCAGTACTTC. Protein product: CASSDGTEYEQYF.

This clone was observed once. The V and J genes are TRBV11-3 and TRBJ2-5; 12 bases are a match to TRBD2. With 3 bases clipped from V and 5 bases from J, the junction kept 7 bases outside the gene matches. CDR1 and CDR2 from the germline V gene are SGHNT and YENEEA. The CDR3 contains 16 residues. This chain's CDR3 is CASSLASGGALETQYF. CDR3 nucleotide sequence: TGTGCCAGCAGCTTGGCTAGCGGGGGGGCCTTGGAGACCCAGTACTTC.

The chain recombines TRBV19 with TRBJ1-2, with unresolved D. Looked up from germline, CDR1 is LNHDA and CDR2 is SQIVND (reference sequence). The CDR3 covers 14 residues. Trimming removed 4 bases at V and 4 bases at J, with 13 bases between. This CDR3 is CASSSQSIAYGYTF. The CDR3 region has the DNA TGTGCCAGTAGTAGTCAGTCCATTGCCTATGGCTACACCTTC.

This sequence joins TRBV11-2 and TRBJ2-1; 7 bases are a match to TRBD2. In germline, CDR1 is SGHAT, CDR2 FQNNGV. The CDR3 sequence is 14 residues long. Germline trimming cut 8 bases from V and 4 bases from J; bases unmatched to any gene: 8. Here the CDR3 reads CASGRERIYNEQFF. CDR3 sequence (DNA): TGTGCCAGCGGGCGGGAGAGGATTTACAATGAGCAGTTCTTC.

The CDR3 DNA sequence: TGTGCCAGCAGCCAAGGCATGGGGCGAGAGACCCAGTACTTC. Residues: CASSQGMGRETQYF. The rearrangement joins TRBV4-2 to TRBJ2-5; D is perhaps TRBD1 (5 bases). Germline lookup yields CDR1 LGHNA and CDR2 YNFKEQ. V lost 1 base and J lost 4, with 10 bases in between. The CDR3 has 14 amino acids.

Here the CDR3 DNA reads TGTGCCTGGAGTATGTCAGGGGGTTCGCGAGATACGCAGTATTTT. This translates into CAWSMSGGSRDTQYF. This chain connects TRBV30 to TRBJ2-3, with 7 bases that match TRBD1. With V trimmed by 2 bases and J by 5 bases, 10 bases remained unmatched. This CDR3 contains 15 residues. Germline-derived CDR1 and CDR2 are GTSNPN and SVGIG (reference sequence).

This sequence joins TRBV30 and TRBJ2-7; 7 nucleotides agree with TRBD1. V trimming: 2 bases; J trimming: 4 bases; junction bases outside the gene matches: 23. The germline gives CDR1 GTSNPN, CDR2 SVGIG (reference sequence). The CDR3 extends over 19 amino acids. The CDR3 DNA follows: TGTGCCTGGAGTCTTCGGCCAGGGGGTACCGGGACGGACGGGTACGAGCAGTACTTC. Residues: CAWSLRPGGTGTDGYEQYF.

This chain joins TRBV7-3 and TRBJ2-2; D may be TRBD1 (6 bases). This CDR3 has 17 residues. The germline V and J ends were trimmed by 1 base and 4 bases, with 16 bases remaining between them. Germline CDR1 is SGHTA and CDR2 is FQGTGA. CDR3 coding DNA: TGTGCCAGCAGCTTAAACGCGGAGGCAGGGGCCACCGGGGAGCTGTTTTTT. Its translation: CASSLNAEAGATGELFF.

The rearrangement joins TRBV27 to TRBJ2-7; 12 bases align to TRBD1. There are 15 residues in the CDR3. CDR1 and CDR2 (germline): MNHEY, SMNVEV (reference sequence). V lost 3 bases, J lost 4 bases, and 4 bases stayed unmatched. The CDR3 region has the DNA TGTGCCAGCAGTTTGGCGGGACAGGGGGCTTACGAGCAGTACTTC. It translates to CASSLAGQGAYEQYF.

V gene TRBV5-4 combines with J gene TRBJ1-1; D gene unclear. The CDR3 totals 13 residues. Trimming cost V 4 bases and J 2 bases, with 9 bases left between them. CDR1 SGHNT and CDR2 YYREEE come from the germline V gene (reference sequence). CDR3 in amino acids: CASSPTGNTEAFF. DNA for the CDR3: TGTGCCAGCAGCCCTACGGGTAACACTGAAGCTTTCTTT.

This chain's CDR3 is CATSAWSSGNTIYF. The CDR3 bases are TGTGCCACCAGCGCTTGGAGCTCTGGAAACACCATATATTTT. This chain connects TRBV24-1 to TRBJ1-3; no reliable D call. Germline CDR1 reads KGHDR; CDR2 reads SFDVKD. Between the trimmed V and J ends, which lost 7 bases and 0 bases, there was a span of 9 bases. The CDR3 has 14 residues.

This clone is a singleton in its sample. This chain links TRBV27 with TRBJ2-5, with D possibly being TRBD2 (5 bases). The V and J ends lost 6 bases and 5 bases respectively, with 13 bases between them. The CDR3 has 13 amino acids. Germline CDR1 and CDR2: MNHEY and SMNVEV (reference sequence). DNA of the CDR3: TGTGCCAGCAGCTGGGGAGCACGGGAGACCCAGTACTTC. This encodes CASSWGARETQYF.

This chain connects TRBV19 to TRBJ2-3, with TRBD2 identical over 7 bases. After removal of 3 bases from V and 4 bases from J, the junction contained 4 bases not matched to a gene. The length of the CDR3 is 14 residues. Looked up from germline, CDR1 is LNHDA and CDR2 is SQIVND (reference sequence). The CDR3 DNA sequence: TGTGCCAGTAGTATCCGCGGGGGTGCAGATACGCAGTATTTT. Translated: CASSIRGGADTQYF.

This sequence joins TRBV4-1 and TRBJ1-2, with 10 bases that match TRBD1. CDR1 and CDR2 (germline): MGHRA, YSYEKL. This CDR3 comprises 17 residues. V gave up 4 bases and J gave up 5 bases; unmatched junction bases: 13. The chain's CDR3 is CASSPQGQGRVIYGYTF. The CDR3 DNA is TGCGCCAGCAGCCCCCAGGGACAGGGGAGGGTAATTTATGGCTACACCTTC.

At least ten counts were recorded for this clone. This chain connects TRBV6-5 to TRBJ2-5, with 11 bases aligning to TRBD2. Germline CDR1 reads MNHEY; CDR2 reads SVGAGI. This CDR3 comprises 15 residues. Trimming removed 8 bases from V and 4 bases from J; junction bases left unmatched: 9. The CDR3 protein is CASLLLAGVGETQYF. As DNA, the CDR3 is TGTGCCAGCTTGTTACTAGCGGGAGTGGGAGAGACCCAGTACTTC.

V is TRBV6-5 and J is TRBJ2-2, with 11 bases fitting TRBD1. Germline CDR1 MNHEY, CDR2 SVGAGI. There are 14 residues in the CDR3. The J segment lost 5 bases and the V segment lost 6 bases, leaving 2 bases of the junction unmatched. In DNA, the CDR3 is TGTGCCAGCAGGGACAGGGGGCGTACCGGGGAGCTGTTTTTT. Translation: CASRDRGRTGELFF.

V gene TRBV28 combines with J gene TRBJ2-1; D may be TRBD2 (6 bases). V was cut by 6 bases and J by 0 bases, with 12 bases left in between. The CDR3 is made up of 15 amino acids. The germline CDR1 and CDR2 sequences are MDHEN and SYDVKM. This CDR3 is CASSTSRSSYNEQFF. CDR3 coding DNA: TGTGCCAGCAGCACTAGCCGTAGCTCCTACAATGAGCAGTTCTTC.

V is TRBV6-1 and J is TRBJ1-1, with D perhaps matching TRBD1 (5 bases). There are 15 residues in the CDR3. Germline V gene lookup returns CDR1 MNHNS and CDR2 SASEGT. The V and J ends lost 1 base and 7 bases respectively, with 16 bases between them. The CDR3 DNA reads TGTGCCAGCAGTGAAGGACCGGCCGGGACTGTTGAAGCTTTCTTT. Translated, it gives CASSEGPAGTVEAFF.

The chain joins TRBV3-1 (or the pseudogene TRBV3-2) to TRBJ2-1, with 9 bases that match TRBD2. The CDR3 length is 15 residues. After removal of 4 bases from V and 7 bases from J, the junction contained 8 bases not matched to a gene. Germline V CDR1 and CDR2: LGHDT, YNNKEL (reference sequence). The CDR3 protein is CASSPPGLATNEQFF. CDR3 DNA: TGTGCCAGCAGCCCCCCGGGACTAGCAACAAATGAGCAGTTCTTC.

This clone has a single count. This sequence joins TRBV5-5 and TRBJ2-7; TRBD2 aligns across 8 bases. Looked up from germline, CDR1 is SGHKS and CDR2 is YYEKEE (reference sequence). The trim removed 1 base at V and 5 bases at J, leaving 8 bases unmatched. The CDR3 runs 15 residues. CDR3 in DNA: TGTGCCAGCAGCTTGAGAGGAGCGGGAGCCCACGAGCAGTACTTC. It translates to CASSLRGAGAHEQYF.

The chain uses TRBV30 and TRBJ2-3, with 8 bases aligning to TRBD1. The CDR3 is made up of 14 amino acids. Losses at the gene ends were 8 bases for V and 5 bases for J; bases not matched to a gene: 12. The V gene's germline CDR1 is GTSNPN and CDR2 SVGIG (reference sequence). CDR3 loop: CAGVRRGLEDTQYF. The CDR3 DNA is TGTGCCGGGGTCCGCAGGGGGCTTGAAGATACGCAGTATTTT.

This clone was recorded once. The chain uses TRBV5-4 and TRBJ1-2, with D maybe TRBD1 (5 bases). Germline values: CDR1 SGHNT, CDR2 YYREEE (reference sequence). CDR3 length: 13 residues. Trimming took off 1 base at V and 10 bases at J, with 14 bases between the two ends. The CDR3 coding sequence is TGTGCCAGCAGCTTGATCGGGGGGGGTGCCTACACCTTC. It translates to CASSLIGGGAYTF.

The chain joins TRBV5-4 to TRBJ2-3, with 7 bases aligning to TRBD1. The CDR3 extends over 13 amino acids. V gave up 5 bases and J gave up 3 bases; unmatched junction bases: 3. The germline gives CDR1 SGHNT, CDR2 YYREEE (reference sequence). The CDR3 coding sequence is TGTGCCAGCAGTCGGGACAGTACAGATACGCAGTATTTT. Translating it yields CASSRDSTDTQYF.